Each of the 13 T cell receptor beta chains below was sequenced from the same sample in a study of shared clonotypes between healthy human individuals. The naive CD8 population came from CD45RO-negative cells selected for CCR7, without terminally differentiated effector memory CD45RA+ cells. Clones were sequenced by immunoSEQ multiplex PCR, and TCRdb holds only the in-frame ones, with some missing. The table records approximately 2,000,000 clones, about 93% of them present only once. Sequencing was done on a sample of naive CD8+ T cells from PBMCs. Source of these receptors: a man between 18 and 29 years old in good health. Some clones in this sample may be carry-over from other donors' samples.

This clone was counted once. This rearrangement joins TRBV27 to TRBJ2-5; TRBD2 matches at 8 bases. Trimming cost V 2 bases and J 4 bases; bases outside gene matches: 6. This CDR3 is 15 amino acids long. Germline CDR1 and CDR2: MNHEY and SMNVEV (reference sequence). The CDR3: CASSLRPSGLETQYF. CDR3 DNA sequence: TGTGCCAGCAGTTTACGGCCTAGCGGGTTAGAGACCCAGTACTTC.

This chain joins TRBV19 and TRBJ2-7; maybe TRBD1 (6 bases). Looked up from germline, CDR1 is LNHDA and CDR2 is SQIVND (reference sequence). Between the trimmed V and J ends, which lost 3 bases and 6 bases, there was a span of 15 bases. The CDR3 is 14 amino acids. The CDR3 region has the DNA TGTGCCAGTAGTATCTCTCCACAGGGAGCCGAGCAGTACTTC. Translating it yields CASSISPQGAEQYF.

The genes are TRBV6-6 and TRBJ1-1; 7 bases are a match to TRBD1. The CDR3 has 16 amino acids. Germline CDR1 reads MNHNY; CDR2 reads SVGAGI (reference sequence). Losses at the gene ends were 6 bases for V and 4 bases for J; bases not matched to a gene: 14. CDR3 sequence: CASRLTLRQGPTEAFF. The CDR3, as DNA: TGTGCCAGCAGGTTAACACTCAGACAGGGACCCACTGAAGCTTTCTTT.

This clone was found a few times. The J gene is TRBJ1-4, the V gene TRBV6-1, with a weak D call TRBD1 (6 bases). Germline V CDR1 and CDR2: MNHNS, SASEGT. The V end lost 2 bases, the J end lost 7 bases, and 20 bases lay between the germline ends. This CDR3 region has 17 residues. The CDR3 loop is CASSEWGPRDRSEKLFF. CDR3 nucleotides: TGTGCCAGCAGTGAATGGGGGCCCCGCGACCGAAGTGAAAAACTGTTTTTT.

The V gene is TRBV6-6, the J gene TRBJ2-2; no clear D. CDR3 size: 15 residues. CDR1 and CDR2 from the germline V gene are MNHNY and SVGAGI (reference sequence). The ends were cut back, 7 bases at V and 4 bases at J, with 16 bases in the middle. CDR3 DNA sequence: TGTGCCAGCACCAGGTCAAGGGCCGGCACCGGGGAGCTGTTTTTT. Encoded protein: CASTRSRAGTGELFF.

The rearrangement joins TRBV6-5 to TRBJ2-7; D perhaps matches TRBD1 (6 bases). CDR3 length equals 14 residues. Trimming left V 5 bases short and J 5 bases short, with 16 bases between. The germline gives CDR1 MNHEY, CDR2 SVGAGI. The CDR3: CASSPQGFGNEQYF. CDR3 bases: TGTGCCAGCAGTCCGCAGGGGTTTGGGAACGAGCAGTACTTC.

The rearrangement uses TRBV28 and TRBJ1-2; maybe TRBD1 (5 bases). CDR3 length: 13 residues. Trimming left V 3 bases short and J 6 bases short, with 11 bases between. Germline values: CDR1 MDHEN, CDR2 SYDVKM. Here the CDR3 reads CASSFDSGDGYTF. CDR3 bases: TGTGCCAGCAGTTTTGACAGCGGCGATGGCTACACCTTC.

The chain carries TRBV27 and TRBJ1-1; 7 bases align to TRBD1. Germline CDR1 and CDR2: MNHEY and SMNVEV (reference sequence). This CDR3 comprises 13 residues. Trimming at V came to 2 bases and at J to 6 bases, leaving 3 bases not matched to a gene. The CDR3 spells CASSLPQGAEAFF. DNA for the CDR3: TGTGCCAGCAGTTTACCCCAGGGGGCTGAAGCTTTCTTT.

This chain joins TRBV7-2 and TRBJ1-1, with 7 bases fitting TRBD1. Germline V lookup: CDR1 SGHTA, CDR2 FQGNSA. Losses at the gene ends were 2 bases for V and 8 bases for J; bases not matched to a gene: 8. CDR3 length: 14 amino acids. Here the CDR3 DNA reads TGTGCCAGCAGCTTAATGGGGACAGCTTTGGAAGCTTTCTTT. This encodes CASSLMGTALEAFF. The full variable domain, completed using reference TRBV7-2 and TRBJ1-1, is GAGVSQSPSNKVTEKGKDVELRCDPISGHTALYWYRQSLGQGLEFLIYFQGNSAPDKSGLPSDRFSAERTGGSVSTLTIQRTQQEDSAVYLCASSLMGTALEAFFGQGTRLTVV.

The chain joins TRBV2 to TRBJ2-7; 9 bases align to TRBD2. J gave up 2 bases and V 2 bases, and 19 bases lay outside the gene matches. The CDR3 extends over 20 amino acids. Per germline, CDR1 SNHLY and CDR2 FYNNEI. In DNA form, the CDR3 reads TGTGCCAGCAGTGAAAGTCTTGGGACTAGCACCATGAGCGCGCCCTACGAGCAGTACTTC. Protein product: CASSESLGTSTMSAPYEQYF.

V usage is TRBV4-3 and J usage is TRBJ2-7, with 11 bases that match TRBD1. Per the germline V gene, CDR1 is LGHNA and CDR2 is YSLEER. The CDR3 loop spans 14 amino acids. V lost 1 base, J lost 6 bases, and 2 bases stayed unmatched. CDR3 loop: CASSQAGTGGEQYF. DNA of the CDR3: TGCGCCAGCAGCCAAGCCGGGACAGGGGGCGAGCAGTACTTC.

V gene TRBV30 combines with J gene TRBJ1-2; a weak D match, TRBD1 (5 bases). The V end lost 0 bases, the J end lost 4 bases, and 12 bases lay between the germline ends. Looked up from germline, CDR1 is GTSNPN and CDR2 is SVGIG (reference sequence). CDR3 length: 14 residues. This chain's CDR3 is CAWSVGAGAYGYTF. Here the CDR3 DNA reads TGTGCCTGGAGTGTTGGGGCAGGAGCCTATGGCTACACCTTC. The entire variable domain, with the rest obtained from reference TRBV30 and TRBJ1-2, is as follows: SQTIHQWPATLVQPVGSPLSLECTVEGTSNPNLYWYRQAAGRGLQLLFYSVGIGQISSEVPQNLSASRPQDRQFILSSKKLLLSDSGFYLCAWSVGAGAYGYTFGSGTRLTVV.

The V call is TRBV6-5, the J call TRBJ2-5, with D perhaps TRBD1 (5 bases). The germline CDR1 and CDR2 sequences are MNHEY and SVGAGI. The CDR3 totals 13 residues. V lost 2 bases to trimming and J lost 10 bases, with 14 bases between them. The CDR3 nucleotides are TGTGCCAGCAGTTACGCTCGGACACTGGACCAGTACTTC. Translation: CASSYARTLDQYF.